Listed below are T cell receptor beta chains from one sample, sequenced in a study of preoperative IRX-2 immunotherapy in early breast cancer. Sequenced by immunoSEQ multiplex PCR; TCRdb stores in-frame clones only, minus some. The repertoire holds fewer than 35,000 clones, with just under 90% as singletons. This specimen consisted of tumor tissue, obtained after IRX-2 immunotherapy. The source is a human donor with breast cancer. The CDR3 runs from the conserved cysteine through the conserved F or W. Fields, in order: D gene, V gene, J gene, clone size, CDR3 DNA, CDR3 protein. The D gene is left open where the match is weak. The size entry is marked missing in some rows and otherwise reads once, few, many or a size class.

d_gene: NA
v_gene: TRBV11-3
j_gene: TRBJ2-5
abundance: NA
CDR3nt: TGTGCCAGCAGCAAGCGGACAGACCAAGAGACCCAGTACTTC
CDR3aa: CASSKRTDQETQYF

d_gene: TRBD1
v_gene: TRBV19
j_gene: TRBJ1-5
abundance: NA
CDR3nt: TGTGCCAGTAGTACGGGACAGGGCACGAGTCAGCCCCAGCATTTT
CDR3aa: CASSTGQGTSQPQHF

d_gene: TRBD1
v_gene: TRBV11-3
j_gene: TRBJ1-4
abundance: NA
CDR3nt: TGTGCCAGCAGCTTAGTATTGACAGGGCCTGATGAAAAACTGTTTTTT
CDR3aa: CASSLVLTGPDEKLFF

d_gene: NA
v_gene: TRBV7-1
j_gene: TRBJ2-4
abundance: NA
CDR3nt: TGTGCCAGCAGCTCACTGCAGGGAGCTAAAGGGGCCTACCTAGCCAAAAACATTCAGTACTTC
CDR3aa: CASSSLQGAKGAYLAKNIQYF

d_gene: NA
v_gene: TRBV6-8
j_gene: TRBJ1-2
abundance: NA
CDR3nt: TGTGCCAGCAGCAAACAGGGTTTCTATGGCTACACCTTC
CDR3aa: CASSKQGFYGYTF

d_gene: TRBD1
v_gene: TRBV28
j_gene: TRBJ1-5
abundance: once
CDR3nt: TGTGCCACCTCGTACGGGACAGGGTGGACTCAGCCCCAGCATTTT
CDR3aa: CATSYGTGWTQPQHF

d_gene: TRBD1
v_gene: TRBV19
j_gene: TRBJ1-1
abundance: NA
CDR3nt: TGTGCCAGTAGGGACAGGGGTGCCCCTGAAGCTTTCTTT
CDR3aa: CASRDRGAPEAFF

d_gene: NA
v_gene: TRBV14
j_gene: TRBJ2-7
abundance: few
CDR3nt: TGTGCCAGCAGCCACCTTAGCGCGGTGGGGATAAACGAGCAGTACTTC
CDR3aa: CASSHLSAVGINEQYF

d_gene: TRBD1
v_gene: TRBV6-8
j_gene: TRBJ2-7
abundance: NA
CDR3nt: TGTGCCAGCAGTGAGTCAGGGGGCCGCGAGCAGTACTTC
CDR3aa: CASSESGGREQYF

d_gene: TRBD1
v_gene: TRBV19
j_gene: TRBJ1-6
abundance: NA
CDR3nt: TGTGCCAGTGCCCAGGGGGTCGACAATTCACCCCTCCACTTT
CDR3aa: CASAQGVDNSPLHF

d_gene: NA
v_gene: TRBV6-8
j_gene: TRBJ1-5
abundance: NA
CDR3nt: TGTGCCAGCAGTTTCATAGGATTCCCAGGGCCCCAGCATTTT
CDR3aa: CASSFIGFPGPQHF

d_gene: NA
v_gene: TRBV15
j_gene: TRBJ2-6
abundance: once
CDR3nt: TGTGCCACCAGCAGAGCGCGGGACGGGGCCAACGTCCTGACTTTC
CDR3aa: CATSRARDGANVLTF

d_gene: NA
v_gene: TRBV12-5
j_gene: TRBJ1-5
abundance: NA
CDR3nt: TGTGCTAGTGGTTTGGACTCGATTAGCGGCGGGGGAAATCAGCCCCAGCATTTT
CDR3aa: CASGLDSISGGGNQPQHF

d_gene: TRBD1
v_gene: TRBV18
j_gene: TRBJ2-1
abundance: NA
CDR3nt: TGTGCCAGCTCGCGGACAGGGGGGTACAATGAGCAGTTCTTC
CDR3aa: CASSRTGGYNEQFF

d_gene: NA
v_gene: TRBV14
j_gene: TRBJ2-3
abundance: NA
CDR3nt: TGTGCCAGCAGCCGGGGGGTTACGCAGTATTTT
CDR3aa: CASSRGVTQYF

d_gene: TRBD1
v_gene: TRBV28
j_gene: TRBJ2-2
abundance: NA
CDR3nt: TGTGCCAGCAGCTTGACAGGGGGCAAGGTCGGGGAGCTGTTTTTT
CDR3aa: CASSLTGGKVGELFF

d_gene: NA
v_gene: TRBV19
j_gene: TRBJ1-1
abundance: NA
CDR3nt: TGTGCCAGTAGTAATACAGTCCCCCCAGAAGCTTTCTTT
CDR3aa: CASSNTVPPEAFF

d_gene: NA
v_gene: TRBV29-1
j_gene: TRBJ2-5
abundance: NA
CDR3nt: TGCAGCGTTGACAGGGGTTTGCGGGAGACCCAGTACTTC
CDR3aa: CSVDRGLRETQYF

d_gene: NA
v_gene: TRBV4-1
j_gene: TRBJ1-6
abundance: NA
CDR3nt: TGCGCCAGCAGCCAAGGAGACGGGACTAATTCACCCCTCCACTTT
CDR3aa: CASSQGDGTNSPLHF

d_gene: NA
v_gene: TRBV6-8
j_gene: TRBJ2-7
abundance: NA
CDR3nt: TGTGCCAGCACGGGCCAAGGGGCCGGCGAGCAGTACTTC
CDR3aa: CASTGQGAGEQYF

d_gene: NA
v_gene: TRBV25-1
j_gene: TRBJ1-3
abundance: NA
CDR3nt: TGTGCCAGCAGTGAACCCCCCGGGGAGGGCGGCGCTGGAAACACCATATATTTT
CDR3aa: CASSEPPGEGGAGNTIYF

d_gene: NA
v_gene: TRBV7-1
j_gene: TRBJ2-3
abundance: NA
CDR3nt: TGTGCCAGCAGCTTAAGCGCCCCAGGGGGGGGCACAGATACGCAGTATTTT
CDR3aa: CASSLSAPGGGTDTQYF

d_gene: NA
v_gene: TRBV11-3
j_gene: TRBJ2-7
abundance: NA
CDR3nt: TGTGCCAGCAGCGTAGGAGGAGGGGCCACCTACGAGCAGTACTTC
CDR3aa: CASSVGGGATYEQYF

d_gene: NA
v_gene: TRBV19
j_gene: TRBJ1-1
abundance: NA
CDR3nt: TGTGCCAGTACCCTCATCACAGGGCCGACTTTGAACACTGAAGCTTTCTTT
CDR3aa: CASTLITGPTLNTEAFF

d_gene: TRBD1
v_gene: TRBV6-8
j_gene: TRBJ1-2
abundance: NA
CDR3nt: TGTGCCATCAGTCCACCCCGGACAGGGGTAGGCTACACCTTC
CDR3aa: CAISPPRTGVGYTF

d_gene: NA
v_gene: TRBV11-3
j_gene: TRBJ1-2
abundance: NA
CDR3nt: TGTGCCAGCAGCCCCTGGGGGGCAAGCAATGGCTACACCTTC
CDR3aa: CASSPWGASNGYTF

d_gene: NA
v_gene: TRBV22-1
j_gene: TRBJ2-2
abundance: NA
CDR3nt: TGTGCCAGCAGTGTCGTCGGGACCGGGGAGCTGTTTTTT
CDR3aa: CASSVVGTGELFF

d_gene: TRBD1
v_gene: TRBV11-3
j_gene: TRBJ2-3
abundance: NA
CDR3nt: TGTGCCAGCAGCCCACGGGACAGGGGCACAGATACGCAGTATTTT
CDR3aa: CASSPRDRGTDTQYF